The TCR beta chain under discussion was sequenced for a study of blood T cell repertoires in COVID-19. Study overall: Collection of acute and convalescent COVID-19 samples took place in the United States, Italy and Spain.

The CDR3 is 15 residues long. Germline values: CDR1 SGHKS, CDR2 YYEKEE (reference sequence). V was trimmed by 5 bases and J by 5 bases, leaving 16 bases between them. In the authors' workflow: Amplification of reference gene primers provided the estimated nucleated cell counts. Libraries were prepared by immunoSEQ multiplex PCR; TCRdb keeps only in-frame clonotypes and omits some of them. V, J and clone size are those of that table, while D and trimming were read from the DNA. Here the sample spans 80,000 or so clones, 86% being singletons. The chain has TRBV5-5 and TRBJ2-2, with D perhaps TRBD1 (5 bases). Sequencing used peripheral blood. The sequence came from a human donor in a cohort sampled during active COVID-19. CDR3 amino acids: CASSSLFQGTGELFF. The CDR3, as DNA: TGTGCCAGCAGTTCTCTTTTTCAGGGTACCGGGGAGCTGTTTTTT.